This T cell receptor beta chain was identified during a study of T-cell memory formation after mild COVID-19. This clonotype was observed a few times. The antigen remains unidentified. CDR1 SGDLS and CDR2 YYNGEE come from the germline V gene. Trimming left V 4 bases short and J 3 bases short, with 10 bases between. This CDR3 is 13 amino acids long. Amplification by 5'RACE using constant-segment primers produced TCR alpha and TCR beta cDNA libraries that carried sample barcodes and UMIs. TCRdb re-analysed the 5' RACE reads in MiXCR, keeping a single row per CDR3 protein. The sample lists 350,000 to 500,000 distinct CDR3 sequences; about 22% were seen once. Regarding the study as a whole: The SARS-CoV-2 specificity of second-wave clones reaching peak at day 37 remained unverified. Certain responding clones were present in pre-infection memory, suggesting participation of cross-reactive memory.

The specimen was PBMCs or a T cell subset sorted from them (not recorded which). This receptor was identified in an adult woman who had mild COVID-19 (a few samples of this study predate the infection). Cell type and time point are not known. The V call is TRBV9, the J call TRBJ1-1; D is unresolved. CDR3 amino acids: CASSTGTDTEAFF. The CDR3, as DNA: TGTGCCAGCAGCACCGGAACGGACACTGAAGCTTTCTTT.